This T cell receptor beta chain was profiled in a study of Ad26.COV2.S vaccination and SARS-CoV-2 variants. Study summary: Participants got Ad26.COV2.S intramuscularly, once or twice 56 days apart. Study results and caveats: It is possible that the TCR breadth and depth analyses underestimated the total T cell responses.

Treatment given: approximately 18 received Ad26.COV2.S at low or high dose, single or two shots; five or six received placebo; per-sample allocation not given. Samples analyzed were those drawn on day 63 after the first vaccine or placebo injection. A Boston adult aged 18-55 years was the donor. The germline gives CDR1 WNHNN, CDR2 SYGVQD (reference sequence). CDR3 size: 14 residues. Trimming removed 9 bases at V and 0 bases at J, with 14 bases between. With respect to this clone: As yet, its antigen is unknown.

Using immunoSEQ multiplex PCR, the repertoire was profiled, and TCRdb retains in-frame clones only, with some absent. Of about 350,000 clones in the sample, around 89% were seen once. The genes are TRBV10-1 and TRBJ1-2, with D perhaps matching TRBD1 (6 bases). This clonotype was obtained from a person aged 18 to 59 who received the Ad26.COV2.S COVID-19 vaccine or a placebo. The sequencing used peripheral blood, collected in a trial of Ad26.COV2.S vaccine versus placebo. CDR3 loop: CARGGGAPNYGYTF. The CDR3 DNA reads TGCGCCAGAGGGGGAGGAGCTCCTAACTATGGCTACACCTTC.